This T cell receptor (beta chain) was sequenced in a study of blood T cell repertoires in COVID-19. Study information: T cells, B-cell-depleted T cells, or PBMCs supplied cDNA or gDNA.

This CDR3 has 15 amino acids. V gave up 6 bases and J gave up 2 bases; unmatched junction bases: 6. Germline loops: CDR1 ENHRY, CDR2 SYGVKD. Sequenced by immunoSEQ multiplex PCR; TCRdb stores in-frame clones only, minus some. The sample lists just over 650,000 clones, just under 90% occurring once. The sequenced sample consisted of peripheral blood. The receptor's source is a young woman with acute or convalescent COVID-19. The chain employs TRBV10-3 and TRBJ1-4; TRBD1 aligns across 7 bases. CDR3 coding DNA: TGTGCCATCAGCGTCACACAGGGGACTAATGAAAAACTGTTTTTT. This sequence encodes CAISVTQGTNEKLFF.